A single sample gave rise to the 26 T cell receptor beta chains below, sequenced in a study of early T cells in non-severe SARS-CoV-2 infection. TCRdb recomputed calls from the 5' RACE reads with MiXCR, one row per CDR3 protein. The sample has about 28,000 distinct CDR3 sequences; about 6.1% are singletons. Sequencing input: whole blood. The receptors come from an adult who was a healthcare worker with PCR-confirmed SARS-CoV-2 infection or an uninfected control (not recorded which).

In its sample, this clonotype is medium-sized. The chain couples TRBV7-9 to TRBJ2-3; 7 bases match TRBD2. Losses at the gene ends were 5 bases for V and 4 bases for J; bases not matched to a gene: 3. This CDR3 spans 13 amino acids. CDR1 is SEHNR, CDR2 FQNEAQ, per germline (reference sequence). CDR3 residues: CASSPRGADTQYF. The CDR3 DNA is TGTGCCAGCAGCCCCCGGGGGGCAGATACGCAGTATTTT. Full variable domain (rest looked up from reference TRBV7-9 and TRBJ2-3): DTGVSQNPRHKITKRGQNVTFRCDPISEHNRLYWYRQTLGQGPEFLTYFQNEAQLEKSRLLSDRFSAERPKGSFSTLEIQRTEQGDSAMYLCASSPRGADTQYFGPGTRLTVL.

This sequence joins TRBV7-2 and TRBJ2-4; 9 bases fit TRBD1. The CDR3 extends over 15 amino acids. J was trimmed by 10 bases and V by 1 base; bases with no gene match: 8. Germline CDR1 is SGHTA and CDR2 is FQGNSA. In DNA form, the CDR3 reads TGTGCCAGCAGCTTAGTTAGCGGACAGGGGAAAATTCAGTACTTC. Protein: CASSLVSGQGKIQYF.

There are many counts of this clonotype. This chain joins TRBV20-1 and TRBJ1-1; D may be TRBD1 (6 bases). V was cut by 0 bases and J by 6 bases, with 11 bases left in between. The germline V gene encodes CDR1 DFQATT and CDR2 SNEGSKA (reference sequence). This CDR3 spans 13 amino acids. The CDR3 protein is CSARDPGVAEAFF. CDR3 nucleotides: TGCAGTGCTAGAGACCCAGGGGTCGCTGAAGCTTTCTTT.

Comment on this clonotype: A read error may be the cause here, since a much bigger clone is one base away. The chain is built from TRBV6-2 or TRBV6-3 and TRBJ2-3, with D perhaps matching TRBD2 (5 bases). Germline CDR1 MNHEY, CDR2 SVGEGT. CDR3 size: 14 residues. Trimming removed 5 bases at V and 1 base at J, with 10 bases between. This CDR3 reads CASSQRFGTDTQYF. Here the CDR3 DNA reads TGTGCCAGCAGTCAGCGGTTCGGCACAGATACGCAGTATTTT.

This clonotype was observed at least ten times. The J gene is TRBJ2-1, the V gene TRBV7-2, with D possibly being TRBD1 or TRBD2 (5 bases each). CDR1 and CDR2 from the germline V gene are SGHTA and FQGNSA. V lost 0 bases, J lost 7 bases, and 19 bases lay in between. This CDR3 is 17 amino acids long. CDR3 in amino acids: CASSLARAREGKNEQFF. Written as DNA, the CDR3 is TGTGCCAGCAGCTTAGCGAGGGCCAGGGAAGGAAAGAATGAGCAGTTCTTC.

This clonotype came up many times. The rearrangement uses TRBV7-2 and TRBJ2-5, with TRBD2 matching 10 bases. Germline V gene lookup returns CDR1 SGHTA and CDR2 FQGNSA. The V gene end was trimmed by 5 bases and the J gene end by 3 bases; junction bases not matched to a gene: 3. This CDR3 contains 14 residues. CDR3 protein: CASSRLAGEETQYF. The DNA of the CDR3 is TGTGCCAGCAGCCGTCTAGCGGGGGAAGAGACCCAGTACTTC.

This clonotype was counted ten times or more. The CDR3 nucleotides read TGTGCCAGCAGTCGAGGTCAGGCCACAGATACGCAGTATTTT. Amino acid sequence: CASSRGQATDTQYF. This chain links TRBV28 with TRBJ2-3; no reliable D call. The V gene lost 5 bases and the J gene lost 2 bases, with 11 bases spanning the gap. This CDR3 has 14 residues. Per germline, CDR1 MDHEN and CDR2 SYDVKM.

This clonotype was seen at least ten times. This rearrangement joins TRBV7-2 to TRBJ1-4, with unresolved D. V lost 0 bases to trimming and J lost 7 bases, with 12 bases between them. Germline values: CDR1 SGHTA, CDR2 FQGNSA. There are 15 residues in the CDR3. The CDR3 spells CASSLAGSRAEKLFF. CDR3 bases: TGTGCCAGCAGCTTAGCCGGCTCCCGGGCTGAAAAACTGTTTTTT.

Only a few counts were recorded for this clonotype. V usage is TRBV5-1 and J usage is TRBJ2-3; a weak D match, TRBD2 (6 bases). The CDR3 spans 14 residues. V was shortened by 2 bases and J by 8 bases, with 15 bases between the two germline ends. Germline lookup yields CDR1 SGHRS and CDR2 YFSETQ. In DNA form, the CDR3 reads TGCGCCAGCAGCTTCCGACTAGTTGGTAGTACGCAGTATTTT. Translating it yields CASSFRLVGSTQYF.

This sequence joins TRBV2 and TRBJ1-5; 8 bases agree with TRBD1. This CDR3 spans 15 amino acids. J was trimmed by 6 bases and V by 6 bases; bases with no gene match: 10. Per germline, CDR1 SNHLY and CDR2 FYNNEI. The CDR3 sequence: CASSAGQGSFQPQHF. As DNA, the CDR3 is TGTGCCAGCAGCGCAGGACAGGGAAGTTTTCAGCCCCAGCATTTT. The variable domain in full, with the rest retrieved from reference TRBV2 and TRBJ1-5, is EPEVTQTPSHQVTQMGQEVILRCVPISNHLYFYWYRQILGQKVEFLVSFYNNEISEKSEIFDDQFSVERPDGSNFTLKIRSTKLEDSAMYFCASSAGQGSFQPQHFGDGTRLSIL.

This clonotype was detected many times. The genes are TRBV11-2 and TRBJ2-2; possibly TRBD1 for D (5 bases). Per the germline V gene, CDR1 is SGHAT and CDR2 is FQNNGV. The V and J ends lost 5 bases and 5 bases respectively, with 15 bases between them. This CDR3 is 15 amino acids long. The CDR3 spells CASSPPAGLTGELFF. CDR3 DNA: TGTGCCAGCAGCCCACCCGCAGGGCTGACCGGGGAGCTGTTTTTT.

This clonotype has just a few counts. The V call is TRBV5-4, the J call TRBJ2-2; 9 bases line up with TRBD2. The CDR3 is 16 residues long. Germline lookup yields CDR1 SGHNT and CDR2 YYREEE (reference sequence). Losses at the gene ends were 4 bases for V and 6 bases for J; bases not matched to a gene: 10. CDR3 in DNA: TGTGCCAGCAGCCAAGACGGGACTAGCCTCCCCGGGGAGCTGTTTTTT. Translation gives CASSQDGTSLPGELFF.

This clonotype has ten or more counts. The chain joins TRBV28 to TRBJ1-1; D is uncertain. The CDR3 has 12 residues. Trimming took 3 bases from V and 3 from J, leaving 5 bases between them. CDR1 is MDHEN, CDR2 SYDVKM, per germline. The CDR3 nucleotides are TGTGCCAGCAGTTTCGTTCACACTGAAGCTTTCTTT. It yields the protein CASSFVHTEAFF.

This clonotype appeared many times. This chain's CDR3 is CASSSLGGRNTEAFF. The DNA for the CDR3 is TGTGCCAGCAGTTCACTGGGGGGGAGGAACACTGAAGCTTTCTTT. V is TRBV12-3 or TRBV12-4 and J is TRBJ1-1, with D perhaps TRBD1 (5 bases). The length of the CDR3 is 15 residues. The V end was cut by 4 bases, the J end by 1 base, with 13 bases between.

Only a few counts were recorded for this clonotype. The chain couples TRBV6-5 to TRBJ2-3; TRBD2 matches at 11 bases. This CDR3 comprises 16 residues. With V trimmed by 6 bases and J by 2 bases, 7 bases remained unmatched. Germline V gene sequence: CDR1 MNHEY, CDR2 SVGAGI. For the CDR3, the DNA is TGTGCCAGCAGCAGACCGGGACTAGCGGCCACAGATACGCAGTATTTT. Translated: CASSRPGLAATDTQYF.

This clonotype was seen at least ten times. This rearrangement joins TRBV30 to TRBJ1-5; 8 nucleotides agree with TRBD1. The CDR3 extends over 16 amino acids. The V and J ends lost 0 bases and 4 bases, in that order; junction bases with no gene match: 8. Germline-derived CDR1 and CDR2 are GTSNPN and SVGIG (reference sequence). The CDR3 loop is CAWSVLPRTGNQPQHF. Written as DNA, the CDR3 is TGTGCCTGGAGTGTACTTCCCCGGACAGGGAATCAGCCCCAGCATTTT.

This clonotype was counted between two and nine times. The chain couples TRBV6-2 or TRBV6-3 to TRBJ1-1; unclear D gene. This CDR3 comprises 13 residues. Germline CDR1 MNHEY, CDR2 SVGEGT. Between the trimmed V and J ends, which lost 2 bases and 2 bases, there was a span of 6 bases. The CDR3 is CASSYLVNTEAFF. The CDR3 DNA is TGTGCCAGCAGTTACCTCGTAAACACTGAAGCTTTCTTT.

This clonotype came up many times. This chain links TRBV4-3 with TRBJ2-7; D not certain. This CDR3 spans 15 amino acids. With 3 bases removed from V and 1 base from J, the gap between germline ends came to 13 bases. CDR1 is LGHNA, CDR2 YSLEER, per germline. CDR3 protein: CASSQGSKPSYEQYF. The CDR3 bases are TGCGCCAGCAGCCAGGGGTCGAAGCCTTCCTACGAGCAGTACTTC.

Only a few counts were recorded for this clonotype. The chain has TRBV4-1 and TRBJ2-4, with no clear D. CDR1 and CDR2 from the germline V gene are MGHRA and YSYEKL. V was shortened by 4 bases and J by 0 bases, with 7 bases between the two germline ends. The CDR3 has 14 residues. This chain's CDR3 is CASSPDAAKNIQYF. As DNA, the CDR3 is TGCGCCAGCAGCCCAGACGCAGCCAAAAACATTCAGTACTTC.

There are many counts of this clonotype. The chain links TRBV19 to TRBJ2-1; 14 positions agree with TRBD2. J lost 9 bases, V lost 6 bases, and 10 bases had no gene match. The length of the CDR3 is 16 residues. CDR1 LNHDA and CDR2 SQIVND come from the germline V gene (reference sequence). The CDR3 DNA sequence: TGTGCCAGTAGAAAGGTGGGGACTAGCGGGGGCGGTGAGCAGTTCTTC. Translation gives CASRKVGTSGGGEQFF.

This clonotype has ten or more counts. The junction shows a germline mismatch at one end, possibly a read error. This chain uses TRBV9 with TRBJ1-2, with D unclear. Germline V gene lookup returns CDR1 SGDLS and CDR2 YYNGEE. The CDR3 covers 12 residues. The CDR3 is CASAEGNYGYTF. CDR3 bases: TGTGCCAGCGCGGAAGGGAACTACGGCTACACCTTC.

This clonotype was recorded many times. This rearrangement joins TRBV4-2 to TRBJ1-4; 8 nucleotides line up with TRBD1. The length of the CDR3 is 19 residues. Germline V gene sequence: CDR1 LGHNA, CDR2 YNFKEQ. Trimming removed 2 bases from V and 0 bases from J; junction bases left unmatched: 11. The chain's CDR3 is CASSQLGRGTGATNEKLFF. CDR3 in DNA: TGTGCCAGCAGCCAATTGGGCCGCGGGACAGGAGCAACTAATGAAAAACTGTTTTTT.

This clonotype was counted at least ten times. The J gene is TRBJ2-2, the V gene TRBV29-1; 10 bases align to TRBD1. CDR3 length equals 14 residues. The J segment lost 6 bases and the V segment lost 6 bases, leaving 7 bases of the junction unmatched. Germline CDR1 SQVTM, CDR2 ANQGSEA. CDR3 amino acids: CSVGTGVYAGELFF. As DNA, the CDR3 is TGCAGCGTCGGGACAGGGGTTTATGCCGGGGAGCTGTTTTTT.

This clonotype was seen a few times. The rearrangement joins TRBV7-2 to TRBJ2-7; 7 bases align to TRBD2. With V trimmed by 6 bases and J by 3 bases, 5 bases remained unmatched. Germline CDR1 SGHTA, CDR2 FQGNSA. The CDR3 runs to 13 residues. The CDR3 is CASSYERGYEQYF. CDR3 DNA sequence: TGTGCCAGCAGTTACGAGCGGGGCTACGAGCAGTACTTC. The whole variable domain, filled in from reference TRBV7-2 and TRBJ2-7, reads GAGVSQSPSNKVTEKGKDVELRCDPISGHTALYWYRQSLGQGLEFLIYFQGNSAPDKSGLPSDRFSAERTGGSVSTLTIQRTQQEDSAVYLCASSYERGYEQYFGPGTRLTVT.

This clonotype was recorded many times. The rearrangement joins TRBV12-3 or TRBV12-4 to TRBJ2-5; D tentatively reads TRBD1 or TRBD2 (5 bases each). The CDR3 has 14 amino acids. Between the trimmed V and J ends, which lost 6 bases and 1 base, there was a span of 12 bases. The CDR3 DNA reads TGTGCCAGCAGGCCGGGACCAACCCAAGAGACCCAGTACTTC. Its translation: CASRPGPTQETQYF.

This clonotype rates as medium-sized (0.01 to 0.1%). This sequence joins TRBV7-9 and TRBJ1-1, with TRBD1 as a possible D gene (6 bases). Trimming stripped 5 bases from V and 1 base from J, with 20 bases between. The CDR3 contains 17 residues. CDR1 and CDR2 from the germline V gene are SEHNR and FQNEAQ (reference sequence). CDR3 amino acids: CASSLTTGILQNTEAFF. The CDR3 nucleotides read TGTGCCAGCAGCCTAACCACAGGGATTTTGCAGAACACTGAAGCTTTCTTT.